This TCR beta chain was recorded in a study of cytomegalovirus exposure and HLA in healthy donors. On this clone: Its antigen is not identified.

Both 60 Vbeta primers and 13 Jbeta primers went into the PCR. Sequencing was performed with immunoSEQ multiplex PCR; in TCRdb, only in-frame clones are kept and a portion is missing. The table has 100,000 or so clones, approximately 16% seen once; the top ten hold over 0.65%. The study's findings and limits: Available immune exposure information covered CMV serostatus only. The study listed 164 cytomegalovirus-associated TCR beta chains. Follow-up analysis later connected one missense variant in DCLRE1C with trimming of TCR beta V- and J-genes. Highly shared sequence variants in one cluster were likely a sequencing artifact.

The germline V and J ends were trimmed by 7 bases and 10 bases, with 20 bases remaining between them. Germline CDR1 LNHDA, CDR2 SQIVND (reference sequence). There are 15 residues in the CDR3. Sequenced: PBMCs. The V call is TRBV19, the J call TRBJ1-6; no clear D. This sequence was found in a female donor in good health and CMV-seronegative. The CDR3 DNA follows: TGTGCCAGTATCAATCGGAGTCAAGGCGGGTCACCCCTCCACTTT. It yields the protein CASINRSQGGSPLHF.